This T cell receptor beta chain was recorded in a study of cytomegalovirus exposure and HLA in healthy donors (TCRdb year 2017). A note on the overall study: According to a later analysis, the roughly 120 validation repertoires were produced on the same platform as the approximately 600 repertoires of the first cohort. The study was designed to test whether signatures of past pathogen exposure could be identified by cataloging public T cell receptors. Besides the first cohort of 666 subjects, a separate validation cohort made up of over 95 different subjects was used. The study combined high-throughput TCR immunosequencing, statistical association of individual TCRs with disease status, and machine learning to predict cytomegalovirus infection status.

What the research found in general, with its limitations: While some public TCRs were present in many individuals, most TCR sequences turned up only very rarely across donors. In a later analysis, TCRs clustered in the first cohort were found to also tend to co-occur in the roughly 120 validation repertoires, with 85% to 95% of cluster scores above 0. The classifier was reported to diagnose cytomegalovirus status with high specificity and sensitivity in both the original cohort and the validation cohort. The study listed 164 TCR beta chains as associated with cytomegalovirus. A later analysis lacked HLA typing for the validation cohort, so it scored co-occurrence in that cohort across all 110 or so repertoires. Three of the identified cytomegalovirus-associated TCR beta chains were confirmed in vitro to be specific for cytomegalovirus antigens. The authors suggested that the approach could potentially be generalized to other disease states and immunological phenotypes.

Comment on this clone: Its antigen has not been determined. No base quality values were provided; no much bigger clone lies one nucleotide off.

V is reduced by 6 bases and J by 4 bases, leaving a spacing of 12 bases between them. The CDR3 covers 13 residues, taking in both the cysteine and the phenylalanine. The only DNA kept is the CDR3, 39 bases in frame from the first base. According to the germline V gene, CDR1 reads MNHEY and CDR2 reads SVGAGI. The donors belonged to the validation cohort of under 150 subjects, which was separate from the roughly 680-subject first cohort. Receptors were amplified or captured by the immunoSEQ multiplex PCR assay. The study's own analysis went as follows. A statistical classification framework was developed to diagnose cytomegalovirus status using the catalog of TCR beta chain sequences. TCRdb limited this immuneACCESS table to in-frame rearrangements with V and J called. A share of clones is missing; checked studies link under half to unresolved V genes, and the rest is unexplained. That table furnishes V, J and clone size, whereas the DNA furnished D and trimming. Present in this sample are more than 95,000 clones, about 83% of which were seen just once. The ten largest account for around 5% of the sample.

This clonotype was obtained from a man aged 18 to 30 in good health and CMV-seronegative. This sequence uses TRBV6-5 and TRBJ1-2, with the D gene not clear enough to name. The sample was PBMCs. The sequenced DNA: TGTGCCAGCAGCCCTCGGGTGGGCTATGGCTACACCTTC. It encodes CASSPRVGYGYTF.